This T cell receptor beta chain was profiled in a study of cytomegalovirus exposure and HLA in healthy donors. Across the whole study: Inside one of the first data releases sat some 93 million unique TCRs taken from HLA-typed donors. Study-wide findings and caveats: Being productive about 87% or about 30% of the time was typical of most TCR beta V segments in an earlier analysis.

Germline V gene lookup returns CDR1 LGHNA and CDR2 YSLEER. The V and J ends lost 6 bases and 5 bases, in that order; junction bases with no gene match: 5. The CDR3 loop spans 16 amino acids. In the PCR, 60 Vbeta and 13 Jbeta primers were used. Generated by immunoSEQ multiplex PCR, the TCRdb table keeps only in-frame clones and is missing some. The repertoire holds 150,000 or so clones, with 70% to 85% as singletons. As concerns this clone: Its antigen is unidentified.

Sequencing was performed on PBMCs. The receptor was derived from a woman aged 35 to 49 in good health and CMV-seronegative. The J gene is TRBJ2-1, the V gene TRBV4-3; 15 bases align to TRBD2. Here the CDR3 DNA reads TGCGCCAGCAGTGGGACTAGCGGGAGGAAGAACAATGAGCAGTTCTTC. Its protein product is CASSGTSGRKNNEQFF.